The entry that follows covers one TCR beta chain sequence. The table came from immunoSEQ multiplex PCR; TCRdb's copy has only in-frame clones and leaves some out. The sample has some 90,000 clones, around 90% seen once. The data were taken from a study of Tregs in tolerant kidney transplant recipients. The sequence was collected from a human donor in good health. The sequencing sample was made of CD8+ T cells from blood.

The CDR3: CASSIGTGELFF. The DNA for the CDR3 is TGTGCCAGCAGCATCGGGACCGGGGAGCTGTTTTTT. The rearrangement uses TRBV5-6 and TRBJ2-2, with D hard to call. V was cut by 4 bases and J by 5 bases, with 6 bases left in between. The CDR3 contains 12 residues. Germline CDR1 is SGHDT and CDR2 is YYEEEE.